This TCR beta chain was documented in a study of blood T cell repertoires in COVID-19. Original processing notes: The assay estimated nucleated cells by amplifying reference gene primers. The repertoire was sequenced with immunoSEQ multiplex PCR; TCRdb's copy has only in-frame clones and lacks some. V, J and clone size derive from that table, while D and trimming were established from the DNA sequence. Among a few hundred thousand clones listed, over 80% were seen once. Cohorts were based on clinical histories the participants reported. The material sequenced was PBMCs or T cells enriched from blood (not recorded which). The sequence came from a woman aged 40 to 55 who had recovered from COVID-19.

The CDR3 bases are TGTGCCAGCAGCTCCTGGACTAGCGGGGGCACAGATACGCAGTATTTT. This sequence encodes CASSSWTSGGTDTQYF. The V gene is TRBV7-9, the J gene TRBJ2-3, with 12 bases identical to TRBD2. CDR1 SEHNR and CDR2 FQNEAQ come from the germline V gene (reference sequence). This CDR3 comprises 16 residues. V gave up 4 bases and J gave up 1 base; unmatched junction bases: 3.